The T cell receptor (beta chain) described here comes from a study of T cells in Graves' hyperthyroidism and ophthalmopathy. The germline V gene has CDR1 MDHEN and CDR2 SYDVKM. The J segment lost 1 base and the V segment lost 6 bases, leaving 5 bases of the junction unmatched. The CDR3 contains 16 residues. This clonotype has ten or more counts. RNA transcripts served as the template for amplifying TCR beta CDR3 regions. First-round RT-PCR with HTBI primers amplified the TCR CDR3 region. TCRdb reprocessed the multiplex PCR reads with MiXCR, giving one entry per CDR3 protein. The table lists some 150,000 distinct CDR3 sequences, around 20% of them singletons, with 67% in the top ten.

The gene calls are TRBV28 and TRBJ2-5, with TRBD2 identical over 13 bases. The source of this sequence is a woman between 45 and 65 years old with Graves' hyperthyroidism that later progressed to Graves' ophthalmopathy. Sequenced input: blood. The CDR3: CASRNGLAGAQETQYF. The CDR3 DNA follows: TGTGCCAGCAGGAATGGACTAGCGGGGGCCCAAGAGACCCAGTACTTC.